This TCR beta chain is drawn from a study of cytomegalovirus exposure and HLA in healthy donors. General observations from the study: The study listed approximately 170 cytomegalovirus-associated TCR beta chains. Many donors shared some public TCRs, even though most TCR sequences were rare. A subsequent analysis found that TCR clusters from the first cohort also tended to co-occur in the 90 to 150 validation repertoires, with approximately 95% of cluster scores above 0.

Libraries were prepared by immunoSEQ multiplex PCR; TCRdb keeps only in-frame clonotypes and omits some of them. The repertoire includes about 250,000 clones, roughly 84% of them detected once, and around 13% sits in the top ten. Comments on this clone: Its antigen is not known. This sample includes further DNA sequences coding for the same CDR3.

V lost 2 bases and J lost 3, with 7 bases in between. The germline V gene encodes CDR1 MNHEY and CDR2 SVGAGI. The length of the CDR3 is 13 residues. The chain combines TRBV6-5 with TRBJ1-2, with D hard to call. Sequencing was carried out using PBMCs. This TCR derives from a man aged 18 to 29 in good health and CMV-seropositive. The CDR3 bases are TGTGCCAGCAGTTACGGTGGTGACTATGGCTACACCTTC. Its translation: CASSYGGDYGYTF.